This passage covers 8 T cell receptor beta chains from one sample sequenced in a study of cytomegalovirus exposure and HLA in healthy donors. The PCR ran on 60 Vbeta and 13 Jbeta primers. Sequenced by immunoSEQ multiplex PCR; TCRdb stores in-frame clones only, minus some. The table lists about 190,000 clones, 78% of them singletons. The specimen sequenced was PBMCs. Every receptor here comes from a woman between 25 and 40 years old in good health and CMV-seropositive.

The V gene is TRBV5-1, the J gene TRBJ1-1; D might be TRBD1 (5 bases). CDR3 length: 13 residues. V was clipped by 3 bases and J by 4 bases, with 10 bases between them. Germline CDR1 SGHRS, CDR2 YFSETQ. The CDR3 DNA reads TGCGCCAGCAGCTCCCAGGGTAGCACTGAAGCTTTCTTT. Its translation: CASSSQGSTEAFF. The full variable domain, in which reference TRBV5-1 and TRBJ1-1 provide the parts outside the CDR3, is KAGVTQTPRYLIKTRGQQVTLSCSPISGHRSVSWYQQTPGQGLQFLFEYFSETQRNKGNFPGRFSGRQFSNSRSEMNVSTLELGDSALYLCASSSQGSTEAFFGQGTRLTVV.

The CDR3 nucleotides read TGTGCCAGCATTTTTCCTAGCGGGGGGCAAAATGAGCAGTTCTTC. Its protein is CASIFPSGGQNEQFF. The chain uses TRBV2 and TRBJ2-1; the match to TRBD2 covers 11 bases. This CDR3 is 15 amino acids long. Germline V gene sequence: CDR1 SNHLY, CDR2 FYNNEI. V lost 7 bases and J lost 7; bases outside the gene matches: 9.

In nucleotides, the CDR3 is TGTGCCAGCACCCATTGGACAGGGGGTCGTAGATCTGCCGGGGAGCTGTTTTTT. Protein sequence: CASTHWTGGRRSAGELFF. This sequence joins TRBV27 and TRBJ2-2, with 10 bases that match TRBD1. The CDR3 totals 18 residues. Germline CDR1 and CDR2: MNHEY and SMNVEV (reference sequence). Unmatched junction bases numbered 17, after V lost 7 bases and J lost 6 bases.

This clone appeared a single time. The chain uses TRBV9 and TRBJ2-7; 8 positions match TRBD2. This CDR3 has 14 amino acids. V shed 3 bases, J shed 4 bases, and the junction held 6 bases outside the gene matches. Germline-derived CDR1 and CDR2 are SGDLS and YYNGEE. CDR3 sequence (DNA): TGTGCCAGCAGCGAAGGAGCGGGGGCGTACGAGCAGTACTTC. Translated, it gives CASSEGAGAYEQYF.

CDR3: CASSLGQNTEAFF. The CDR3 region has the DNA TGTGCCAGCAGCCTGGGACAGAACACTGAAGCTTTCTTT. The chain recombines TRBV27 with TRBJ1-1; D might be TRBD1 (6 bases). The germline V and J ends were trimmed by 6 bases and 1 base, with 9 bases remaining between them. CDR3 length: 13 amino acids. The germline CDR1 and CDR2 sequences are MNHEY and SMNVEV (reference sequence).

This chain joins TRBV2 and TRBJ1-2, with a tentative D call TRBD1 (6 bases). V lost 4 bases, J lost 7 bases, and 7 bases lay in between. This CDR3 region has 11 residues. Per germline, CDR1 SNHLY and CDR2 FYNNEI. The CDR3 nucleotides read TGTGCCAGCAGTGGAGGGGGTGGCTACACCTTC. Translating gives CASSGGGGYTF.

The rearrangement uses TRBV7-8 and TRBJ2-1, with D perhaps matching TRBD2 (7 bases). CDR3 size: 13 residues. The V end was cut by 3 bases, the J end by 11 bases, with 14 bases between. Germline V gene data show CDR1 as SGHVS and CDR2 as FQNEAQ. CDR3 in amino acids: CASSLGAGAKQFF. The DNA for the CDR3 is TGTGCCAGCAGCTTGGGTGCGGGGGCTAAGCAGTTCTTC.

The chain has TRBV27 and TRBJ2-1; D is perhaps TRBD2 (6 bases). The CDR3 runs 14 residues. CDR1 is MNHEY and CDR2 is SMNVEV in the germline V gene (reference sequence). V was cut by 5 bases and J by 5 bases, with 13 bases left in between. The CDR3 loop is CASSPGTGNNEQFF. The CDR3 bases are TGTGCCAGCAGTCCCGGGACTGGGAACAATGAGCAGTTCTTC.